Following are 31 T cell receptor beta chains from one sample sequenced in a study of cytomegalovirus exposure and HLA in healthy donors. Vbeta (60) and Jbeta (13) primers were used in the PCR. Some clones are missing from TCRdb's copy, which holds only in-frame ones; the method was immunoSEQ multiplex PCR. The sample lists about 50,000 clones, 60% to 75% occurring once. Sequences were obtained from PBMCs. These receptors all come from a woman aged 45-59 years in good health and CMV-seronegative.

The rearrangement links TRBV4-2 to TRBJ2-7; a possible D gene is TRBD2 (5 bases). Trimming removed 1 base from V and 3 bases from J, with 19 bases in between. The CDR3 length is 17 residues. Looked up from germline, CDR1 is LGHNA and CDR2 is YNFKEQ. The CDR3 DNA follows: TGTGCCAGCAGCCAAGGAGATGGCACCGGGATAATCTACGAGCAGTACTTC. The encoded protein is CASSQGDGTGIIYEQYF.

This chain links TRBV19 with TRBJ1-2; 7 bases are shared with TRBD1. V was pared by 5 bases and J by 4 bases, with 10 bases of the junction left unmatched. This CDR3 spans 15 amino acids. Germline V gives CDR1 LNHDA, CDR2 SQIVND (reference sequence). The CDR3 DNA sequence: TGTGCCAGTAGTGGCCTTGGGACAGCCTTCTATGGCTACACCTTC. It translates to CASSGLGTAFYGYTF.

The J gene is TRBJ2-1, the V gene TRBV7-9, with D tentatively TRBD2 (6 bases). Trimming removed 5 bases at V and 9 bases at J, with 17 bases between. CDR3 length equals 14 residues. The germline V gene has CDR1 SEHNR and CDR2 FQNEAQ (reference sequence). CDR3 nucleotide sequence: TGTGCCAGCAGCAGGGACTCCCTAGGTAGTGAGCAGTTCTTC. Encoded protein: CASSRDSLGSEQFF.

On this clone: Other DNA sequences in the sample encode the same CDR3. The CDR3 sequence: CAWSQGNQPQHF. The CDR3 coding sequence is TGTGCCTGGAGTCAGGGAAATCAGCCCCAGCATTTT. The J gene is TRBJ1-5, the V gene TRBV30; perhaps TRBD1 as D (5 bases). Between the trimmed V and J ends, which lost 2 bases and 4 bases, there was a span of 6 bases. CDR3 length: 12 amino acids. CDR1 and CDR2 (germline): GTSNPN, SVGIG (reference sequence).

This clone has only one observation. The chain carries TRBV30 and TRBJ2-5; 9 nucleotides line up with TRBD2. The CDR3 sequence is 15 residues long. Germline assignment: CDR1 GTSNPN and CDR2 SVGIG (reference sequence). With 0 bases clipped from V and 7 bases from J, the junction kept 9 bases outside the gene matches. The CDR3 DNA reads TGTGCCTGGAGTGTAGGCGGGGGGGCCAGAGGGACCCAGTACTTC. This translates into CAWSVGGGARGTQYF. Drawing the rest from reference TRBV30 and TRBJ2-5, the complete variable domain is SQTIHQWPATLVQPVGSPLSLECTVEGTSNPNLYWYRQAAGRGLQLLFYSVGIGQISSEVPQNLSASRPQDRQFILSSKKLLLSDSGFYLCAWSVGGGARGTQYFGPGTRLLVL.

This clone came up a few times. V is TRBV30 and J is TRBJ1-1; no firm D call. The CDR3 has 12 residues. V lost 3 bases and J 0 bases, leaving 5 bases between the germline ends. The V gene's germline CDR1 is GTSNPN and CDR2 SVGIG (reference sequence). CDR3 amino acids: CAWRAMNTEAFF. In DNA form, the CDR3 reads TGTGCCTGGAGGGCCATGAACACTGAAGCTTTCTTT.

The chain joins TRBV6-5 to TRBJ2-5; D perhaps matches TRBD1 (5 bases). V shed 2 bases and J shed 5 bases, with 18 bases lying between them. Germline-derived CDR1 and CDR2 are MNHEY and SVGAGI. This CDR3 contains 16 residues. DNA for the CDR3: TGTGCCAGCAGTTACGTACATTGGCAGGGTAGTGAGACCCAGTACTTC. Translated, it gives CASSYVHWQGSETQYF.

The chain's CDR3 is CASTLTSAHNEQFF. The CDR3 region has the DNA TGTGCCAGCACTTTGACTAGCGCCCACAATGAGCAGTTCTTC. V gene TRBV11-2 combines with J gene TRBJ2-1; TRBD2 matches at 8 bases. Per the germline V gene, CDR1 is SGHAT and CDR2 is FQNNGV. There are 14 residues in the CDR3. J lost 5 bases, V lost 7 bases, and 7 bases had no gene match. Variable domain in full (rest from reference TRBV11-2 and TRBJ2-1): EAGVAQSPRYKIIEKRQSVAFWCNPISGHATLYWYQQILGQGPKLLIQFQNNGVVDDSQLPKDRFSAERLKGVDSTLKIQPAKLEDSAVYLCASTLTSAHNEQFFGPGTRLTVL.

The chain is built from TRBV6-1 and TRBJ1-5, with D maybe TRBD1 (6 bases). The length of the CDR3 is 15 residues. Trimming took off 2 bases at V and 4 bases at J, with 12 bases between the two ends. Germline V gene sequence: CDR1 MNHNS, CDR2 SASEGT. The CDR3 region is CASSETRQGNQPQHF. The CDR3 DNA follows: TGTGCCAGCAGTGAAACCCGGCAGGGGAATCAGCCCCAGCATTTT.

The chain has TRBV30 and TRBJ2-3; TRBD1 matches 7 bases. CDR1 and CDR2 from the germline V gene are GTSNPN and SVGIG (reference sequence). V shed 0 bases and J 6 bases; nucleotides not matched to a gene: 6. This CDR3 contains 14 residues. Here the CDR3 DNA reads TGTGCCTGGAGTGTGAGGGGGCGTAGGGATACGCAGTATTTT. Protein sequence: CAWSVRGRRDTQYF.

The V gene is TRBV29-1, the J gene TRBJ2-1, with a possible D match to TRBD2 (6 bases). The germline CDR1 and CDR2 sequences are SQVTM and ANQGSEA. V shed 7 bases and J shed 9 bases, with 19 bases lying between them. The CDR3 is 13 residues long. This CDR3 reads CSADGGSASEQFF. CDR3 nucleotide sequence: TGCAGCGCCGACGGGGGTAGCGCGAGTGAGCAGTTCTTC.

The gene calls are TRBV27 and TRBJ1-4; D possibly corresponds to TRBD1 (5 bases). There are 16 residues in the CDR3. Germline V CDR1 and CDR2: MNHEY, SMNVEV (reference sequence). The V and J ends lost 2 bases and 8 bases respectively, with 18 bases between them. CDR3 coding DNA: TGTGCCAGCAGTTTAAACAGTGGGGCCCTGGGGGAAAAACTGTTTTTT. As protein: CASSLNSGALGEKLFF.

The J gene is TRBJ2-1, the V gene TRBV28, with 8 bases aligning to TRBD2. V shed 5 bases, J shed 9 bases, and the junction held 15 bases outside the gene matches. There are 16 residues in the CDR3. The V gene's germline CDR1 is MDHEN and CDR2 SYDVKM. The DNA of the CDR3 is TGTGCCAGCAGTCCGCCAAGTAGCGGGAAGGTTGGTGAGCAGTTCTTC. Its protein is CASSPPSSGKVGEQFF.

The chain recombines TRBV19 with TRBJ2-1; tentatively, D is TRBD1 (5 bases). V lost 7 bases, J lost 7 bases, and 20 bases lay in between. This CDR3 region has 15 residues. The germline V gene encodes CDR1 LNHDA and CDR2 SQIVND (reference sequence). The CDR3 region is CASTPLPIRENEQFF. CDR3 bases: TGTGCCAGTACTCCACTACCAATCAGGGAAAATGAGCAGTTCTTC. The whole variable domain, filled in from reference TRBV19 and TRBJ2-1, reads DGGITQSPKYLFRKEGQNVTLSCEQNLNHDAMYWYRQDPGQGLRLIYYSQIVNDFQKGDIAEGYSVSREKKESFPLTVTSAQKNPTAFYLCASTPLPIRENEQFFGPGTRLTVL.

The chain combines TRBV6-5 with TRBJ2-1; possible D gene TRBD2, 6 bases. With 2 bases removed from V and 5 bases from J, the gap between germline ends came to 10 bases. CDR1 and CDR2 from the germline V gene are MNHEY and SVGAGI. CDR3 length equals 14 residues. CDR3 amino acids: CASSYGGSNNEQFF. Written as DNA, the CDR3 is TGTGCCAGCAGTTACGGAGGGTCAAACAATGAGCAGTTCTTC.

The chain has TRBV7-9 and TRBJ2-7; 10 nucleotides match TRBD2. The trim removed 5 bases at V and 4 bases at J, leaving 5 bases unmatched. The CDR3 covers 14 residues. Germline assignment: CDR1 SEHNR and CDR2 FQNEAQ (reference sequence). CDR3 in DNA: TGTGCCAGCAGCCGCAGCGGGGGGGTGTACGAGCAGTACTTC. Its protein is CASSRSGGVYEQYF.

DNA for the CDR3: TGCGCCAGCAGCCTCAGCGGAGTTAGCACAGATACGCAGTATTTT. This translates into CASSLSGVSTDTQYF. V usage is TRBV5-1 and J usage is TRBJ2-3, with D perhaps TRBD2 (5 bases). The CDR3 is 15 residues long. Germline values: CDR1 SGHRS, CDR2 YFSETQ. Between the trimmed V and J ends, which lost 4 bases and 0 bases, there was a span of 12 bases.

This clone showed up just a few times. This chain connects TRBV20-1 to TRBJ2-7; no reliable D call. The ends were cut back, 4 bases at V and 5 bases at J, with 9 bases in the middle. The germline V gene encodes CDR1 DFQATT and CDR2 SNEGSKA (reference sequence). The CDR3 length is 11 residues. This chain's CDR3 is CSAKLSHEQYF. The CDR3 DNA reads TGCAGTGCTAAACTAAGCCACGAGCAGTACTTC.

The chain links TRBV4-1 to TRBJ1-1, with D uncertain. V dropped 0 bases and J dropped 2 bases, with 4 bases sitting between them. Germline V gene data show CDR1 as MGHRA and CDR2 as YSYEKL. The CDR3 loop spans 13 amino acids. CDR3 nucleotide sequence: TGCGCCAGCAGCCAAGAGAGTAACACTGAAGCTTTCTTT. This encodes CASSQESNTEAFF.

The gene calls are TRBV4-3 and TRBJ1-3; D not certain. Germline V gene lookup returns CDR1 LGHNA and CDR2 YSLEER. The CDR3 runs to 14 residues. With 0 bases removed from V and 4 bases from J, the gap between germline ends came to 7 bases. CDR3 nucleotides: TGCGCCAGCAGCCAAGATCGAGGAGGAAACACCATATATTTT. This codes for CASSQDRGGNTIYF.

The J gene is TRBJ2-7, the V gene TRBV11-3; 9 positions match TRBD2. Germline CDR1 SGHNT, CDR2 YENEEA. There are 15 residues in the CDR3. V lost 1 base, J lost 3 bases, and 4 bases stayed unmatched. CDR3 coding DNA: TGTGCCAGCAGCTTAGGTGCGGGAGGGCTCTACGAGCAGTACTTC. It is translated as CASSLGAGGLYEQYF.

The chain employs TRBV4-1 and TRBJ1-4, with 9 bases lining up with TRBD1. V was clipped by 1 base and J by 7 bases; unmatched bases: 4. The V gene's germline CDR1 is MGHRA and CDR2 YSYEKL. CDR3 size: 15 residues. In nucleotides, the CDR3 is TGCGCCAGCAGCCAAGGACAGGGGGAGGGTGAAAAACTGTTTTTT. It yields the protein CASSQGQGEGEKLFF.

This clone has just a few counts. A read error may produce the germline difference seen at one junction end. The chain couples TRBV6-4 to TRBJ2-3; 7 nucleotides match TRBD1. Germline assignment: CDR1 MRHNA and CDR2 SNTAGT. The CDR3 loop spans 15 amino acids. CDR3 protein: CASTDSTGDTDTQYF. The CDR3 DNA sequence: TGTGCCAGCACTGACTCCACAGGGGACACAGATACGCAGTATTTT.

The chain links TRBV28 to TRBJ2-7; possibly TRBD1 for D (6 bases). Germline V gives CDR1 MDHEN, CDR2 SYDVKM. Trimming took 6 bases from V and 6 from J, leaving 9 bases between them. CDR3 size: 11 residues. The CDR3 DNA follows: TGTGCCAGCAGATACAGGGCCGAGCAGTACTTC. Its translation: CASRYRAEQYF. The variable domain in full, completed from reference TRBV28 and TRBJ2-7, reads DVKVTQSSRYLVKRTGEKVFLECVQDMDHENMFWYRQDPGLGLRLIYFSYDVKMKEKGDIPEGYSVSREKKERFSLILESASTNQTSMYLCASRYRAEQYFGPGTRLTVT.

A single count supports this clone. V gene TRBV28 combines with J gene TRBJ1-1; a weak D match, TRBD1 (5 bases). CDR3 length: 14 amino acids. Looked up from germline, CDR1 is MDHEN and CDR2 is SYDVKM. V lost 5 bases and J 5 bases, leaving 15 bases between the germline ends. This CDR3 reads CASSLYGGWTEAFF. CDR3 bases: TGTGCCAGCAGTCTCTACGGGGGGTGGACTGAAGCTTTCTTT.

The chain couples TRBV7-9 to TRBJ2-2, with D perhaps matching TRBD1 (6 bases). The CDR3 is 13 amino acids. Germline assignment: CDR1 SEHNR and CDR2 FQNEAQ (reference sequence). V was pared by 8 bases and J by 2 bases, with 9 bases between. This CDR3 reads CASRTENTGELFF. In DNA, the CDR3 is TGTGCCAGCCGGACAGAAAACACCGGGGAGCTGTTTTTT.

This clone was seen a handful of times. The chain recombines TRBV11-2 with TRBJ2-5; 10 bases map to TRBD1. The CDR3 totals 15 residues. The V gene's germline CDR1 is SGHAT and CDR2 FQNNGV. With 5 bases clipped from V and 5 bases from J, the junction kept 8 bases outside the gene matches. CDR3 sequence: CASSPTGGFMETQYF. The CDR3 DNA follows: TGTGCCAGCAGCCCGACAGGGGGCTTTATGGAGACCCAGTACTTC.

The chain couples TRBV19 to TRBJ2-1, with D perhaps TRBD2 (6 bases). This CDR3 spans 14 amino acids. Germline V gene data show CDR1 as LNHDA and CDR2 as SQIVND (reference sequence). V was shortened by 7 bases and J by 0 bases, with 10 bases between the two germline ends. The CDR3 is CASNLGSSYNEQFF. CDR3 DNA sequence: TGTGCCAGTAACCTCGGGAGCTCCTACAATGAGCAGTTCTTC. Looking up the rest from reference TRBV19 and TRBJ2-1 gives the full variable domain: DGGITQSPKYLFRKEGQNVTLSCEQNLNHDAMYWYRQDPGQGLRLIYYSQIVNDFQKGDIAEGYSVSREKKESFPLTVTSAQKNPTAFYLCASNLGSSYNEQFFGPGTRLTVL.

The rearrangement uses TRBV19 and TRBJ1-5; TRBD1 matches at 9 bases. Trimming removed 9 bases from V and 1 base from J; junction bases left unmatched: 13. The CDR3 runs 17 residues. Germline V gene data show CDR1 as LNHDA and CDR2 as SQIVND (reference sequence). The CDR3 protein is CASSGTGSVRSNQPQHF. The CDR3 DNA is TGTGCCAGCTCCGGGACAGGGTCCGTCCGAAGCAATCAGCCCCAGCATTTT. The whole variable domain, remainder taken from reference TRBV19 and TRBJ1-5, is DGGITQSPKYLFRKEGQNVTLSCEQNLNHDAMYWYRQDPGQGLRLIYYSQIVNDFQKGDIAEGYSVSREKKESFPLTVTSAQKNPTAFYLCASSGTGSVRSNQPQHFGDGTRLSIL.

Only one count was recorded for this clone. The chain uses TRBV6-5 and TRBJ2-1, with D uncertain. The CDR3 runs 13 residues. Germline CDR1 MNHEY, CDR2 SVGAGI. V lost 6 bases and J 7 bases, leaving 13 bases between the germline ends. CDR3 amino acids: CASSKRMLNEQFF. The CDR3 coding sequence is TGTGCCAGCAGCAAACGCATGCTAAATGAGCAGTTCTTC.

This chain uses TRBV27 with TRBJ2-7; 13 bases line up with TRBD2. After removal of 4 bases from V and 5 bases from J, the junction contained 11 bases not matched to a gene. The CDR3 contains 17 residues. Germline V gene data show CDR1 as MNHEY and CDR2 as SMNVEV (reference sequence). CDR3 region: CASSSRTSGSNKNEQYF. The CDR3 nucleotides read TGTGCCAGCAGTTCCCGGACTAGCGGGAGTAATAAGAACGAGCAGTACTTC.